This entry features one T cell receptor beta chain sequence. Its antigen is as yet unknown. Sequencing was performed with immunoSEQ multiplex PCR; in TCRdb, only in-frame clones are kept and a portion is missing. Of just over 350,000 clones in the sample, 92% are singletons; the top ten hold under 5%. The CDR3 runs 20 residues. The V gene lost 1 base and the J gene lost 0 bases, with 23 bases spanning the gap. Germline lookup yields CDR1 SGHVS and CDR2 FNYEAQ. This sample stems from a study of Ad26.COV2.S vaccination and SARS-CoV-2 variants. The study's findings and limits: An underestimation of total T cell responses may have resulted from the TCR breadth and depth analyses. Participants in the vaccine arm had higher spike-specific TCR breadth; placebo recipients had lower. Measurement of non-spike TCR breadth gave similar results in vaccine and placebo recipients. Considerable breadth of spike-specific CD8+ and CD4+ T cell responses has reportedly been documented following vaccination.

This sequence was found in a human donor who had recovered from COVID-19. The genes are TRBV7-6 and TRBJ2-3; D is ambiguous. Here the sequenced sample was peripheral blood, taken after recovery from COVID-19. The CDR3 spells CASSLVVASVGSASTDTQYF. The DNA for the CDR3 is TGTGCCAGCAGCTTAGTCGTGGCGTCCGTGGGGTCCGCTAGCACAGATACGCAGTATTTT.